Sequencing of this T cell receptor (beta chain) was carried out in a study of blood T cell repertoires in COVID-19. Background on the study: COVID-19 samples, acute and convalescent, were from the United States, Italy and Spain. Nucleic acid was either cDNA or gDNA, and it came from T cells, B-cell-depleted T cells, or PBMCs.

The germline V gene encodes CDR1 MNHEY and CDR2 SVGAGI. Trimming at V came to 4 bases and at J to 4 bases, leaving 4 bases not matched to a gene. The CDR3 consists of 15 residues. Per the original methods: The authors estimated nucleated cell counts from reference gene primer amplification. Method: immunoSEQ multiplex PCR; TCRdb's copy keeps in-frame clones and lacks some. V, J and clone size were drawn from that table, and D and trimming were deduced from the DNA. The sample includes about 150,000 clones, more than 70% seen only once; the top ten take around 7%. This chain connects TRBV6-5 to TRBJ1-2, with 12 bases aligning to TRBD1. The TCR originated in a man aged 50 to 60 with active or convalescent COVID-19. What was sequenced was peripheral blood. In nucleotides, the CDR3 is TGTGCCAGCAGTTCGGGACAGGGGGCGATCTATGGCTACACCTTC. Translated: CASSSGQGAIYGYTF.